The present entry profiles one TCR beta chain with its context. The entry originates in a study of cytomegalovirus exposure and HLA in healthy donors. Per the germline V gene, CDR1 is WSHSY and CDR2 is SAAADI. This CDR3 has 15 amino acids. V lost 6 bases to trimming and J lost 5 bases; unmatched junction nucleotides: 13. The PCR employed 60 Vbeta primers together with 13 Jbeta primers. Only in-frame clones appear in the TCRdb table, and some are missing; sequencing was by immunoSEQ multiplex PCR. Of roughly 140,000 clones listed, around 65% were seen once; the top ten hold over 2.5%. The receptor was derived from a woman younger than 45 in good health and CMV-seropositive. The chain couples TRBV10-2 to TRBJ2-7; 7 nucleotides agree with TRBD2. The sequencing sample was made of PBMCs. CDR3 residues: CASSPLAADPHEQYF. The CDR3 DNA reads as TGCGCCAGCAGCCCCCTAGCGGCTGACCCCCACGAGCAGTACTTC.